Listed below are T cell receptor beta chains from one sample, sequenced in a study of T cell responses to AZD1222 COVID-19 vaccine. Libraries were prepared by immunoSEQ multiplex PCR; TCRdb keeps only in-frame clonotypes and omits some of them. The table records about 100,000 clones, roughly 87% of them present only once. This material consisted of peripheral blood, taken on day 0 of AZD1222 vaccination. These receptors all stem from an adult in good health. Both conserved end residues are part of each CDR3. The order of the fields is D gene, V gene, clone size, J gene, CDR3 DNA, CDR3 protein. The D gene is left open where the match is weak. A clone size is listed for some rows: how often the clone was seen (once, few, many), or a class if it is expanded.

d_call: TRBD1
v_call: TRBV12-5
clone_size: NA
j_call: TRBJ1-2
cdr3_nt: TGTGCTAGTGGTTTGGTACGACGGGGGTTTGGGACAGGGGGCAGCTATGGCTACACCTTC
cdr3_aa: CASGLVRRGFGTGGSYGYTF

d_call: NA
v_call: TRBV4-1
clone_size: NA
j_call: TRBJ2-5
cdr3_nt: TGCGCCAGCAGCCTAAGCCCTGGAGGGGCAGGAGAGACCCAGTACTTC
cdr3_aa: CASSLSPGGAGETQYF

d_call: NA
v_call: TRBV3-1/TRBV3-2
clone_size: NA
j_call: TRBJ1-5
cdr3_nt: TGTGCCAGCAGCCATCCTACAGCTAGCAATCAGCCCCAGCATTTT
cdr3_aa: CASSHPTASNQPQHF

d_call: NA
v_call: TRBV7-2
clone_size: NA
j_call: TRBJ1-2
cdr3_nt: TGTGCCAGCAGCTTTCTCCGGGGAAATGGCTACACCTTC
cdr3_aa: CASSFLRGNGYTF

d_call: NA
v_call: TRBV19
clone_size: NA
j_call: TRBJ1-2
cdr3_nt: TGTGCCAGTAGGCAGACGGACAGTCTCTATGGCTACACCTTC
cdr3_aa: CASRQTDSLYGYTF

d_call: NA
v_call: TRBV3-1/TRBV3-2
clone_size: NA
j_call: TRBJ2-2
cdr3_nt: TGTGCCAGCAGGCCAAGAAAGGCCGGGGAGCTGTTTTTT
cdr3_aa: CASRPRKAGELFF

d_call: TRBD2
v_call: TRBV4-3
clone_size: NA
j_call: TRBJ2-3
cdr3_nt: TGCGCCAGCAGCCGCCTGACTAGCGGGAGGTCGGATACGCAGTATTTT
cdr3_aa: CASSRLTSGRSDTQYF

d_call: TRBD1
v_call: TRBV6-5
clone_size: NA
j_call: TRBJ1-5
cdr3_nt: TGTGCCAGCACCGAGAGGACAGGGGATCAGCCCCAGCATTTT
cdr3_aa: CASTERTGDQPQHF

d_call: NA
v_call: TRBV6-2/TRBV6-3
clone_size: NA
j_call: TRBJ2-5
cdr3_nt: TGTGCCAGCAGTTACTTCGGGCAAGAGACCCAGTACTTC
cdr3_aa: CASSYFGQETQYF

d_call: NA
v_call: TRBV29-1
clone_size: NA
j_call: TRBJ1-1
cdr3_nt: TGCAGCGTTGACCCTAGAGCGACGATGAACACTGAAGCTTTCTTT
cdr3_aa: CSVDPRATMNTEAFF

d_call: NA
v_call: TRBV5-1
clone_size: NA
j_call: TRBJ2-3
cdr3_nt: TGCGCCAGCAGCCCAAAGACTAGCACAGATACGCAGTATTTT
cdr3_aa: CASSPKTSTDTQYF

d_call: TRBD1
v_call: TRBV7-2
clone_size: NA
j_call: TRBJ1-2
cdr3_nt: TGTGCCAGCAGCTTATCGACAGGGGGCACCTATGGCTACACCTTC
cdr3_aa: CASSLSTGGTYGYTF

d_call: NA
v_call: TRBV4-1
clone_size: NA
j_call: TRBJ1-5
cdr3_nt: TGCGCCAGCAGCTCTCTCCCTGGGGCGGATAGCAATCAGCCCCAGCATTTT
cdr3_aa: CASSSLPGADSNQPQHF

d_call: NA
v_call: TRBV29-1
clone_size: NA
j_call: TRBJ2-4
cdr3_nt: TGCAGCGTTTGTGTGGAGGGCAAAAACATTCAGTACTTC
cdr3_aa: CSVCVEGKNIQYF

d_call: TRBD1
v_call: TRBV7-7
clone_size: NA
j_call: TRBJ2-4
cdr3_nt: TGTGCTAGCAGCCAGGGACAGGGGGACATTCAGTACTTC
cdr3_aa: CASSQGQGDIQYF

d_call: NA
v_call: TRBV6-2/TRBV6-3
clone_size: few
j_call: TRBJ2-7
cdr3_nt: TGTGCCAGCAGTGGACAGCCCGATTCCGGGGCCTACGAGCAGTACTTC
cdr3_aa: CASSGQPDSGAYEQYF

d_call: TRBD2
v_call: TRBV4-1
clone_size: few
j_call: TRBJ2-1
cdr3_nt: TGCGCCAGCTCTACGGGACTAGCGGGAAGTAGAGATGAGCAGTTCTTC
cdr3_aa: CASSTGLAGSRDEQFF

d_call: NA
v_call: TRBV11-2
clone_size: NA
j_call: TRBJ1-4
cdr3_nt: TGTGCCAGCAGCTTAGATGGGTTGGGGGGAAAACTGTTTTTT
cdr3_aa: CASSLDGLGGKLFF

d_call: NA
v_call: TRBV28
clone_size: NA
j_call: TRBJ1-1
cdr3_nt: TGTGCCAGCAGTTTAAGGGCAGGGAGGGGTGGAGCTTTCTTT
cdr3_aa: CASSLRAGRGGAFF

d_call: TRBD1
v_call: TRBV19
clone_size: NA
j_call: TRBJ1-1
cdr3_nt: TGTGCCAGTAGTCCGGTTCCCGGGACAGGGGGCGGGAAGGGAACTGAAGCTTTCTTT
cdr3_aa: CASSPVPGTGGGKGTEAFF

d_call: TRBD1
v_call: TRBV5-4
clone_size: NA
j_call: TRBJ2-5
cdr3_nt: TGTGCCAGCAGCACAGGGGTTCTAGAGACCCAGTACTTC
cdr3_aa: CASSTGVLETQYF

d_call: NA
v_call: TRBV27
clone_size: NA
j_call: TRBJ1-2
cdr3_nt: TGTGCCAGCAGTTTATTTGCAGCTAACTATGGCTACACCTTC
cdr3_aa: CASSLFAANYGYTF

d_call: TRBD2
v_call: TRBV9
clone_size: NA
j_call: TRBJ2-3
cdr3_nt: TGTGCCAGCACCCGGGTTAGCGGGAGCACAGATACGCAGTATTTT
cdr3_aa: CASTRVSGSTDTQYF

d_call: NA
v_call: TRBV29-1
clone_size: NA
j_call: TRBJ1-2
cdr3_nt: TGCAGCGTATCAACACAAACTAACTATGGCTACACCTTC
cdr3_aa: CSVSTQTNYGYTF

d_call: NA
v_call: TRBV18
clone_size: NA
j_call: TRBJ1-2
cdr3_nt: TGTGCCAGCTCACCAATCTCGGCAGATACTAACTATGGCTACACCTTC
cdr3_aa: CASSPISADTNYGYTF

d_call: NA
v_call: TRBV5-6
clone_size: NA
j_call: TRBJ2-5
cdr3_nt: TGTGCCAGCAGCTTGGTACAGAACCAAGAGACCCAGTACTTC
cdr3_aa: CASSLVQNQETQYF

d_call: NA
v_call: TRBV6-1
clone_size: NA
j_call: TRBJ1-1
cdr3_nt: TGTGCCAGCAGTGAAGCTGAGGGGGTGAACACTGAAGCTTTCTTT
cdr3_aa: CASSEAEGVNTEAFF

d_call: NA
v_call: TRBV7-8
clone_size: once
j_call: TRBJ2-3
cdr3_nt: TGTGCCAGCAGCCCCGCGGGATCCGCCGCTAGCACAGATACGCAGTATTTT
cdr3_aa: CASSPAGSAASTDTQYF

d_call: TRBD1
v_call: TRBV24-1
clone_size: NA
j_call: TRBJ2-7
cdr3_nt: TGTGCCACCAGTGATCCGACAGGGGGGAACGAGCAGTACTTC
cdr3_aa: CATSDPTGGNEQYF

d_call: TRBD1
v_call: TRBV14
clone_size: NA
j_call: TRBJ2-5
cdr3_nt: TGTGCCAGCAGCCAGTTGGACAGGGGAGGAGAGACCCAGTACTTC
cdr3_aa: CASSQLDRGGETQYF

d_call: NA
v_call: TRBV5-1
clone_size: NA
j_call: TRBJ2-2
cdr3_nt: TGCGCCAGCAGCTTAACTCCGGGGTGGACCGGGGAGCTGTTTTTT
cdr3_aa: CASSLTPGWTGELFF

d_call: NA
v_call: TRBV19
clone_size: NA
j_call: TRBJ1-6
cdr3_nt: TGTGCCAGTACCATCGGGGGAACCGGTAATTCACCCCTCCACTTT
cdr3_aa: CASTIGGTGNSPLHF

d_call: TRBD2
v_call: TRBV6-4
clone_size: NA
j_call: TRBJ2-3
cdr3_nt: TGTGCCAGCAGTGACGGAGCGGGGAGCACAGATACGCAGTATTTT
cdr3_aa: CASSDGAGSTDTQYF

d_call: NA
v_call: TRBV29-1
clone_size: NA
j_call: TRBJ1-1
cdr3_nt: TGCAGCGCCGGGCATGGGTCGAACACTGAAGCTTTCTTT
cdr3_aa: CSAGHGSNTEAFF

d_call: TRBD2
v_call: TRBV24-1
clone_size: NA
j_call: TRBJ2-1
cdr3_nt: TGTGCCACCAGTGACTCTGGACTAGCGGGGGGAAATGAGCAGTTCTTC
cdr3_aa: CATSDSGLAGGNEQFF

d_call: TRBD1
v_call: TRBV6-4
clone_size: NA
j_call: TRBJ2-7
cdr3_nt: TGTGCCAGGGGGACCGGGACAGGAGGTTACGAGCAGTACTTC
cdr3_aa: CARGTGTGGYEQYF

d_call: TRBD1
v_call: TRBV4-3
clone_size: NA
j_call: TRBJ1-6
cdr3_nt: TGCGCCAGCAGCCACCGAGGGACAGGGGGTAGTTCACCCCTCCACTTT
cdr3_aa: CASSHRGTGGSSPLHF

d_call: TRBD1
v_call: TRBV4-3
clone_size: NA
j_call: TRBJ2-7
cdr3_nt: TGCGCCAGCAGCCAAGACAGGGGGCTGAACTACGAGCAGTACTTC
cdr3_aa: CASSQDRGLNYEQYF

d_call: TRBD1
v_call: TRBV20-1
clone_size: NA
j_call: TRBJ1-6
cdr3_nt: TGCAGTGCCAGTAGTGGGACAGGGGGCACCCCCCTCCACTTT
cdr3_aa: CSASSGTGGTPLHF